This TCR beta chain was captured by sequencing in a study of CD8+CD57+ T cells in acquired aplastic anemia. Across the study: Across the sorted CD4+ and CD8+ cells, DNA amounts averaged about 3.1 ug.

Genomic DNA, the template, was used for profiling of the TCR beta VDJ and CDR3. TCRdb used MiXCR to reprocess the reads, holding one entry per CDR3 protein. Of about 190,000 distinct CDR3 sequences listed, around 59% are singletons. V shed 0 bases and J shed 8 bases, with 11 bases lying between them. The germline V gene has CDR1 SGHRS and CDR2 YFSETQ. CDR3 length: 14 amino acids. This receptor was taken from a human donor in good health, serving as a control. Sequences were obtained from sorted CD4+, CD8+, or CD8+CD57+ T cells (not recorded which) from PBMCs. The chain joins TRBV5-1 to TRBJ1-4, with D tentatively TRBD1 (6 bases). CDR3 sequence (DNA): TGCGCCAGCAGCTTGGGGGGGGCGCGAGAAAAACTGTTTTTT. It yields the protein CASSLGGAREKLFF.